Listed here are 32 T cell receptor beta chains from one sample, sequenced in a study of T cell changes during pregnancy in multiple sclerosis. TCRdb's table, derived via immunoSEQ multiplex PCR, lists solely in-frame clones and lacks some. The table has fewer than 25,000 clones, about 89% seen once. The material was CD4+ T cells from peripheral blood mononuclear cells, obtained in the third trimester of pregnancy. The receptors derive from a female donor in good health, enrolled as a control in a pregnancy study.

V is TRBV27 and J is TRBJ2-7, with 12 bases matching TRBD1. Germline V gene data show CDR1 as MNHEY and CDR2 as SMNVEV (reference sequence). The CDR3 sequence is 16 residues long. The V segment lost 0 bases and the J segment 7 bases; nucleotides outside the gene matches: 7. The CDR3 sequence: CASSLSWGQGAREQYF. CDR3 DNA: TGTGCCAGCAGTTTATCCTGGGGACAGGGGGCGAGAGAGCAGTACTTC.

The CDR3 region is CASSLQGRETQYF. The CDR3 DNA is TGTGCCAGCAGCCTACAGGGACGCGAGACCCAGTACTTC. This chain links TRBV28 with TRBJ2-5, with a tentative D call TRBD1 (6 bases). V was clipped by 6 bases and J by 5 bases, with 13 bases between them. CDR1 and CDR2 (germline): MDHEN, SYDVKM. This CDR3 is built from 13 residues.

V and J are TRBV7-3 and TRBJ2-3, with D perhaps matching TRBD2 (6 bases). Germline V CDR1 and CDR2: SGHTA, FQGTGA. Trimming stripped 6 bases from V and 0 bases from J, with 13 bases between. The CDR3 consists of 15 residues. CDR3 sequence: CASRSGGISTDTQYF. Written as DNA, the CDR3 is TGTGCCAGCAGAAGTGGGGGGATTAGCACAGATACGCAGTATTTT.

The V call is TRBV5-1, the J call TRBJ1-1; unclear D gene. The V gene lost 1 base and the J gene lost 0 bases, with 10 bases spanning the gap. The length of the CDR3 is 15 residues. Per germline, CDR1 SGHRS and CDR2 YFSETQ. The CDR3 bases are TGCGCCAGCAGCTTGATCCAGGCCATGAACACTGAAGCTTTCTTT. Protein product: CASSLIQAMNTEAFF.

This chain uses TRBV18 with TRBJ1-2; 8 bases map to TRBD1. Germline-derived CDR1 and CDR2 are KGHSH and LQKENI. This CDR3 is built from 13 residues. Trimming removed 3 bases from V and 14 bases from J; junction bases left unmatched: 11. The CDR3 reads CASSPTGQGGLTF. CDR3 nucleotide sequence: TGTGCCAGCTCACCTACTGGACAGGGCGGCTTAACCTTC.

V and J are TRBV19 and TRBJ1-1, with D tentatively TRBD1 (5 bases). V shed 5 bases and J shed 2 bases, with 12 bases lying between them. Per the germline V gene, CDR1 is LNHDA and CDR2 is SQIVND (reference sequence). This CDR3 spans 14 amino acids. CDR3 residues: CASSVRQTNTEAFF. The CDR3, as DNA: TGTGCCAGTAGTGTCCGACAGACAAACACTGAAGCTTTCTTT.

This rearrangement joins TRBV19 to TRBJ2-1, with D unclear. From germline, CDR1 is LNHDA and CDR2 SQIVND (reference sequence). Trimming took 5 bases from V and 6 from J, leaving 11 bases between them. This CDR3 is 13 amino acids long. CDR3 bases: TGTGCCAGTAGTTCCCCTGCCGGCAATGAGCAGTTCTTC. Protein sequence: CASSSPAGNEQFF.

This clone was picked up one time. CDR3 in DNA: TGTGCCTGGCAAACAGGGGACGGAGAGACCCAGTACTTC. The encoded protein is CAWQTGDGETQYF. The chain has TRBV30 and TRBJ2-5; TRBD1 aligns across 7 bases. After removal of 5 bases from V and 4 bases from J, the junction contained 7 bases not matched to a gene. The CDR3 extends over 13 amino acids. Germline CDR1 and CDR2: GTSNPN and SVGIG (reference sequence).

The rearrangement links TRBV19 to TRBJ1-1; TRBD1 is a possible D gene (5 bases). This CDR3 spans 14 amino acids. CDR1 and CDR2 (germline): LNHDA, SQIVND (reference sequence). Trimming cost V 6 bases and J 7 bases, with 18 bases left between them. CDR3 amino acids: CASRTSTVRLEAFF. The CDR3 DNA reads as TGTGCCAGTAGGACATCGACAGTACGTCTTGAAGCTTTCTTT.

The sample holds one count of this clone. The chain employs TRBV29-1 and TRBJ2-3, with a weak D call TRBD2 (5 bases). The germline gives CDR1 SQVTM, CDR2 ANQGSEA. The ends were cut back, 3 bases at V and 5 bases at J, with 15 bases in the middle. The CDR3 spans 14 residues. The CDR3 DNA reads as TGCAGCGTTGATAGCACTAGGGTAGGAGATACGCAGTATTTT. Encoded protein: CSVDSTRVGDTQYF.

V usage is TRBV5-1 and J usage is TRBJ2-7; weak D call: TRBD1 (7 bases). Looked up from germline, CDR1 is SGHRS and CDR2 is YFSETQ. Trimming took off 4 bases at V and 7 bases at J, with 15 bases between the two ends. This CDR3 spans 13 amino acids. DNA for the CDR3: TGCGCCAGCAGCGTGGAGGGGGCCGGGGAGCAGTACTTC. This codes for CASSVEGAGEQYF. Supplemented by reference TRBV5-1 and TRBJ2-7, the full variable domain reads KAGVTQTPRYLIKTRGQQVTLSCSPISGHRSVSWYQQTPGQGLQFLFEYFSETQRNKGNFPGRFSGRQFSNSRSEMNVSTLELGDSALYLCASSVEGAGEQYFGPGTRLTVT.

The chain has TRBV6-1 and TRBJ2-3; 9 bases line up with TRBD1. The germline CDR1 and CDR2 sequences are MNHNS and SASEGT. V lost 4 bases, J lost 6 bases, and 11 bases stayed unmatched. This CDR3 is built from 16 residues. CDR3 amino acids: CASSAFGTGISDTQYF. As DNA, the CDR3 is TGTGCCAGCAGTGCTTTTGGGACAGGGATTAGTGATACGCAGTATTTT.

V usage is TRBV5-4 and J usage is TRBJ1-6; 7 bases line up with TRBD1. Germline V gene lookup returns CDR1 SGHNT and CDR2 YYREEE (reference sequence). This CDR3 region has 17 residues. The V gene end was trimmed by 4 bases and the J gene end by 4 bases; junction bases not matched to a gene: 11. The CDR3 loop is CASSAPTGAGYNSPLHF. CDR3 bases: TGTGCCAGCAGCGCACCAACAGGGGCTGGGTATAATTCACCCCTCCACTTT.

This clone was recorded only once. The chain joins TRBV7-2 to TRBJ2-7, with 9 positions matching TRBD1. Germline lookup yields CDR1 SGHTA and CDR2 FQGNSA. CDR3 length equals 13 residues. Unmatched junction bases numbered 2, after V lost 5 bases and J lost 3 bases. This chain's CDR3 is CASSTGQGYEQYF. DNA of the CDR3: TGTGCCAGCAGCACGGGACAGGGCTACGAGCAGTACTTC.

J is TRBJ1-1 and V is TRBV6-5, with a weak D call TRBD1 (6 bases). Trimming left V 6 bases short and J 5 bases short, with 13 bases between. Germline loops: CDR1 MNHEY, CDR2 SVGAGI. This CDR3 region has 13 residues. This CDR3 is CASSLGQGTEAFF. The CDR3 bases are TGTGCCAGCAGCCTGGGGCAGGGGACTGAAGCTTTCTTT.

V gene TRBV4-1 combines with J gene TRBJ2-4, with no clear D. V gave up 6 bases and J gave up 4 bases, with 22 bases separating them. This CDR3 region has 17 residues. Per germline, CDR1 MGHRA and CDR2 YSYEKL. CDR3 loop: CASRPISGPSDKNIQYF. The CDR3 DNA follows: TGCGCCAGCAGACCAATATCTGGTCCGTCAGATAAAAACATTCAGTACTTC.

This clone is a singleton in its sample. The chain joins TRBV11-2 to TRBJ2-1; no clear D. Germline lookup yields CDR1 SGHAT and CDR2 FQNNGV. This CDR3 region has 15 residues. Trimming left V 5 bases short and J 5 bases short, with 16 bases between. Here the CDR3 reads CASSPVGRLHNEQFF. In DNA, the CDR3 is TGTGCCAGCAGCCCTGTGGGCAGGTTACACAATGAGCAGTTCTTC.

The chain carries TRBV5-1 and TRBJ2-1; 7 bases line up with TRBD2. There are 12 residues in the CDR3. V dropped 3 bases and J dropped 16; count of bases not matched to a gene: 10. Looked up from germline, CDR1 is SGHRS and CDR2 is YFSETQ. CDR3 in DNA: TGCGCCAGCAGCTCCTCTGGCGGGGGAGTCTTCTTC. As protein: CASSSSGGGVFF.

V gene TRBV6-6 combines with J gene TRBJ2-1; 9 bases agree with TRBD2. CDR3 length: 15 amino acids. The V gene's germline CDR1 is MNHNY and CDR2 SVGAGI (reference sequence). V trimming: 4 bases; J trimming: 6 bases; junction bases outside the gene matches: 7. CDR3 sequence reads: CASSSPSGIGNEQFF. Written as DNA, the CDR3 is TGTGCCAGCAGTTCCCCTAGCGGGATAGGCAATGAGCAGTTCTTC.

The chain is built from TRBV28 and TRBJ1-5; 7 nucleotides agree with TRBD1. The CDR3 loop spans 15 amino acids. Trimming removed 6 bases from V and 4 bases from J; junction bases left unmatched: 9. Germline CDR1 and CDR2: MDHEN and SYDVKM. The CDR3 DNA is TGTGCCAGCAGCCCGCGAGGGGGCTTTAATCAGCCCCAGCATTTT. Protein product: CASSPRGGFNQPQHF. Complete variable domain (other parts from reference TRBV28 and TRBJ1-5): DVKVTQSSRYLVKRTGEKVFLECVQDMDHENMFWYRQDPGLGLRLIYFSYDVKMKEKGDIPEGYSVSREKKERFSLILESASTNQTSMYLCASSPRGGFNQPQHFGDGTRLSIL.

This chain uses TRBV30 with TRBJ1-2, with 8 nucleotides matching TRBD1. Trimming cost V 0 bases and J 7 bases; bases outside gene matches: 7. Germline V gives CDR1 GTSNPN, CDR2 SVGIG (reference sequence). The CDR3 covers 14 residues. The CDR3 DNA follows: TGTGCCTGGAGTGTAAGACAGGGGAAAGGTGGCTACACCTTC. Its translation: CAWSVRQGKGGYTF.

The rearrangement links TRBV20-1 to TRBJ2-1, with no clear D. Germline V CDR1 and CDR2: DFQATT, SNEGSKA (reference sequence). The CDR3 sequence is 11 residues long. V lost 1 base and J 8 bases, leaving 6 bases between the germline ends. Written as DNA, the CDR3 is TGCAGTGCTAGAGCTGGCTATGAGCAGTTCTTC. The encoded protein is CSARAGYEQFF.

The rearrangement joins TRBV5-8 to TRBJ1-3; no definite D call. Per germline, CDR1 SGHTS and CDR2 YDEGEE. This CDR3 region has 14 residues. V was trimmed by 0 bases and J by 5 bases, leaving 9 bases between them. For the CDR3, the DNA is TGTGCCAGCAGCTTGGAGGAGACCCGAAACACCATATATTTT. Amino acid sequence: CASSLEETRNTIYF.

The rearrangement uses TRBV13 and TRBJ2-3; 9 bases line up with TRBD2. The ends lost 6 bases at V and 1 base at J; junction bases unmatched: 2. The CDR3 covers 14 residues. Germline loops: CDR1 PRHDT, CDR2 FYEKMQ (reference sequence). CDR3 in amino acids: CASSRTSGTDTQYF. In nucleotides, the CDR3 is TGTGCCAGCAGTCGGACTAGCGGCACAGATACGCAGTATTTT. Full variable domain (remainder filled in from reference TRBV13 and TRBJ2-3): AAGVIQSPRHLIKEKRETATLKCYPIPRHDTVYWYQQGPGQDPQFLISFYEKMQSDKGSIPDRFSAQQFSDYHSELNMSSLELGDSALYFCASSRTSGTDTQYFGPGTRLTVL.

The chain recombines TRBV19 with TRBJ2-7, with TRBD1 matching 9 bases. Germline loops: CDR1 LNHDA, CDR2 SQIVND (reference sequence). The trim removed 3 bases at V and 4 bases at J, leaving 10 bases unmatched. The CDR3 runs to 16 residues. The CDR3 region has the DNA TGTGCCAGTAGTATTCTCGGGACAGGGTCCAGGTACGAGCAGTACTTC. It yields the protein CASSILGTGSRYEQYF.

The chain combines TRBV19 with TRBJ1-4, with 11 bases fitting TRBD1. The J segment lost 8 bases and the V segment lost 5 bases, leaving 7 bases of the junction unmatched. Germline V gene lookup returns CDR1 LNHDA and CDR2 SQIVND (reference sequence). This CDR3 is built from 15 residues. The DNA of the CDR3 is TGTGCCAGTAGTCGTTGGGGACAGGGGGGGGAAAAACTGTTTTTT. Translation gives CASSRWGQGGEKLFF.

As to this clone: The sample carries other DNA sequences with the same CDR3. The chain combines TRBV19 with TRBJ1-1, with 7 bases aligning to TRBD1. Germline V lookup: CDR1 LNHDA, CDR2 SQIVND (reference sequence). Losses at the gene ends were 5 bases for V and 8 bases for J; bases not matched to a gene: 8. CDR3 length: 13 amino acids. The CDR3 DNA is TGTGCCAGTAGTTCAAAGACAGGGTCAGAAGCTTTCTTT. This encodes CASSSKTGSEAFF.

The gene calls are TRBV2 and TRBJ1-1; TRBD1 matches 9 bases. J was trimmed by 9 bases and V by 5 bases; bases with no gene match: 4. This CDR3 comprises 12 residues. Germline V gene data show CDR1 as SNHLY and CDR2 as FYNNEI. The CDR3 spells CASSPGTGKAFF. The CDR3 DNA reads TGTGCCAGCAGTCCCGGGACAGGGAAAGCTTTCTTT.

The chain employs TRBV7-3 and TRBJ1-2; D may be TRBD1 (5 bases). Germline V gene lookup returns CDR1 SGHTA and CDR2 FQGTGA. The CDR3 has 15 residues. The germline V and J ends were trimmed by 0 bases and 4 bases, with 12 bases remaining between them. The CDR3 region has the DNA TGTGCCAGCAGCTTAACGGCGGACGGGGGCTATGGCTACACCTTC. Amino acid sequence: CASSLTADGGYGYTF.

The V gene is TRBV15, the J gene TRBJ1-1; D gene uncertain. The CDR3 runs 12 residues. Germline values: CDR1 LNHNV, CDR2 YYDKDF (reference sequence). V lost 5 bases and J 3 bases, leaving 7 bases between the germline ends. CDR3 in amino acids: CATSGQYTEAFF. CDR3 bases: TGTGCCACCAGCGGTCAGTACACTGAAGCTTTCTTT. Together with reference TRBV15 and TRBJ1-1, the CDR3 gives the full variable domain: DAMVIQNPRYQVTQFGKPVTLSCSQTLNHNVMYWYQQKSSQAPKLLFHYYDKDFNNEADTPDNFQSRRPNTSFCFLDIRSPGLGDTAMYLCATSGQYTEAFFGQGTRLTVV.

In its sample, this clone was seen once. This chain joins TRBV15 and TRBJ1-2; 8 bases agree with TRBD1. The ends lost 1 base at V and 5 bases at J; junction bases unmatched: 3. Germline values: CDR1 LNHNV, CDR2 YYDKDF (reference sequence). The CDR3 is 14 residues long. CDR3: CATSRGTGLYGYTF. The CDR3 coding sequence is TGTGCCACCAGCAGAGGGACAGGGCTTTATGGCTACACCTTC.

This CDR3 is CASSLLFGGSYEQYF. The CDR3 nucleotides are TGTGCCAGCAGTTTATTATTCGGGGGCTCCTACGAGCAGTACTTC. The rearrangement uses TRBV28 and TRBJ2-7, with D perhaps matching TRBD2 (6 bases). The CDR3 runs 15 residues. Germline CDR1 reads MDHEN; CDR2 reads SYDVKM. Trimming removed 1 base at V and 0 bases at J, with 10 bases between.